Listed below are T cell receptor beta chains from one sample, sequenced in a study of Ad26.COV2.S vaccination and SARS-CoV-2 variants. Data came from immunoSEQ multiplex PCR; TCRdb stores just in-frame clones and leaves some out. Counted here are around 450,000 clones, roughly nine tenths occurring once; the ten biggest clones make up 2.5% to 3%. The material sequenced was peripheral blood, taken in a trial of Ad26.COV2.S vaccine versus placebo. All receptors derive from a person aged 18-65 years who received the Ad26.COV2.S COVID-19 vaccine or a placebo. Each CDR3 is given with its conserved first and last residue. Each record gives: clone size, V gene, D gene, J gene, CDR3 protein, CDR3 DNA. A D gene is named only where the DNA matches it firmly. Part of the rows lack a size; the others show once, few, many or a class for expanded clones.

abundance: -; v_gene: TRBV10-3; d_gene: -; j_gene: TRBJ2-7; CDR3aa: CAIRVRQDPSSYEQYF; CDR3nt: TGTGCCATCAGGGTAAGACAGGATCCTAGCTCCTACGAGCAGTACTTC
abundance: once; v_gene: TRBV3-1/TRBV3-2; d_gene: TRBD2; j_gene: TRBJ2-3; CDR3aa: CASSQDITSGGVDTQYF; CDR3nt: TGTGCCAGCAGCCAAGATATCACTAGCGGGGGTGTAGATACGCAGTATTTT
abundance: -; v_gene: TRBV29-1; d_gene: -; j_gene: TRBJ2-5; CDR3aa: CSVSIEGGGTQYF; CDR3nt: TGCAGCGTTAGTATTGAGGGTGGGGGGACCCAGTACTTC
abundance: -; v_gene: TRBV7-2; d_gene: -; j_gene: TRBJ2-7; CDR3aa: CASSIRGASGSYEQYF; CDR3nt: TGTGCCAGCAGCATACGGGGGGCTAGCGGATCCTACGAGCAGTACTTC
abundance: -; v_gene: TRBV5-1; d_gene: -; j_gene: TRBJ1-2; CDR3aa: CASSLAQSTYGYTF; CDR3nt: TGCGCCAGCAGCTTGGCACAGTCGACCTATGGCTACACCTTC
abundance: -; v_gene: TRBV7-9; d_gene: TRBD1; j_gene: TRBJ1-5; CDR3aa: CASGTGTGDQPQHF; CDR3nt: TGTGCCAGCGGGACCGGGACAGGGGATCAGCCCCAGCATTTT
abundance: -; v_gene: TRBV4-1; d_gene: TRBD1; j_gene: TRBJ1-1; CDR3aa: CASSNRDRVPYTEAFF; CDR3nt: TGCGCCAGCAGCAACCGGGACAGGGTACCCTACACTGAAGCTTTCTTT
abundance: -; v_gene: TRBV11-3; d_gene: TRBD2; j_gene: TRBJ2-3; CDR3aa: CASSSRLATDTQYF; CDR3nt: TGTGCCAGCAGCTCCCGACTAGCAACAGATACGCAGTATTTT
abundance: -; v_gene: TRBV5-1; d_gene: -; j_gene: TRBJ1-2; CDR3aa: CASSSIPNYGYTF; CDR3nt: TGCGCCAGCAGCTCAATACCTAACTATGGCTACACCTTC
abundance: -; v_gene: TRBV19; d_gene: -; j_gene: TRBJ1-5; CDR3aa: CASSIGGNSNQPQHF; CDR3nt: TGTGCCAGTAGTATAGGGGGGAATAGCAATCAGCCCCAGCATTTT
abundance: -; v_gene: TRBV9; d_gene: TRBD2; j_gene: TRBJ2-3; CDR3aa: CASSSPGLADIRGTDTQYF; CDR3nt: TGTGCCAGCAGCTCGCCGGGACTAGCGGATATAAGGGGCACAGATACGCAGTATTTT
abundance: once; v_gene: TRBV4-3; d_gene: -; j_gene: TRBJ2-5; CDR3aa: CASSQEKGGETQYF; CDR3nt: TGCGCCAGCAGCCAAGAAAAGGGAGGAGAGACCCAGTACTTC
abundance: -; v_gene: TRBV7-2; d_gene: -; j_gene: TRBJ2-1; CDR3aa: CASSLDRGINLFF; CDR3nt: TGTGCCAGCAGCTTAGATCGGGGGATAAACCTGTTCTTC
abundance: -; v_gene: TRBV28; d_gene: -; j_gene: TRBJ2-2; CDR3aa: CASSLPPGRANTGELFF; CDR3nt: TGTGCCAGCAGTTTACCCCCCGGCCGGGCGAACACCGGGGAGCTGTTTTTT
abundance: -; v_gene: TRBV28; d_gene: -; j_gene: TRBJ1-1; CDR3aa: CAIRGGSSTEAFF; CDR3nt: TGTGCCATCAGGGGAGGGTCGAGCACTGAAGCTTTCTTT
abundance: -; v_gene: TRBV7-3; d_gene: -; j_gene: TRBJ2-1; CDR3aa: CASSLPHTGNNEQFF; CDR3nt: TGTGCCAGCAGCTTACCTCATACTGGTAACAATGAGCAGTTCTTC
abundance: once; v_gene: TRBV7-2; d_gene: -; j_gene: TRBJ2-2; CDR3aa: CASSWSPPGITGELFF; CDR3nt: TGTGCCAGCAGCTGGTCCCCTCCCGGGATTACCGGGGAGCTGTTTTTT
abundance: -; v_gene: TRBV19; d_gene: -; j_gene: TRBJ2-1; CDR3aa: CASRAGTGRSEQFF; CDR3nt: TGTGCCAGTAGAGCCGGAACAGGGAGAAGTGAGCAGTTCTTC
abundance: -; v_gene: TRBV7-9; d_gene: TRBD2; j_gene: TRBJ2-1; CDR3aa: CASSTRLAGGPREQFF; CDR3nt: TGTGCCAGCAGCACCCGACTAGCGGGAGGGCCACGGGAGCAGTTCTTC
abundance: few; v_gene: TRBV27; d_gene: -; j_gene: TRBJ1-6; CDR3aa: CASSQGPTQPLHF; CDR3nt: TGTGCCAGCAGCCAGGGACCTACTCAACCCCTCCACTTT
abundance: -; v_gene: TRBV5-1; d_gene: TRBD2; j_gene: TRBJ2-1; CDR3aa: CASTRGTGGGSYNEQFF; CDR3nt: TGCGCCAGCACAAGGGGAACGGGCGGGGGCTCCTACAATGAGCAGTTCTTC
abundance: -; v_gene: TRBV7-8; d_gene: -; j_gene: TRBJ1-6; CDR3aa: CASSLDPFSHNSPLHF; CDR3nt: TGTGCCAGCAGCTTAGATCCGTTTAGTCATAATTCACCCCTCCACTTT
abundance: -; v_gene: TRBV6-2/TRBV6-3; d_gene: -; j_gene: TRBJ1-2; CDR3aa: CASSDGSYGYTF; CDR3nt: TGTGCCAGCAGCGACGGATCCTATGGCTACACCTTC
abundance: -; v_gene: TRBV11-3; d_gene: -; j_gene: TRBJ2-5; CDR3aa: CASSLDRLETQYF; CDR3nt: TGTGCCAGCAGCTTAGATAGGCTAGAGACCCAGTACTTC
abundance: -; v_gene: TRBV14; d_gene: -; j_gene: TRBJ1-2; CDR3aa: CASSQGQKYGYTF; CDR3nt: TGTGCCAGCAGCCAAGGACAGAAGTATGGCTACACCTTC
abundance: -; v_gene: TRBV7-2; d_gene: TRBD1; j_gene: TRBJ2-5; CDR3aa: CASSLGTGIETQYF; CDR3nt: TGTGCCAGCAGCTTAGGGACAGGGATAGAGACCCAGTACTTC
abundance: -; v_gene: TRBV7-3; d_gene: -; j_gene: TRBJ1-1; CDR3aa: CASSLNRAPDTEAFF; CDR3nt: TGTGCCAGCAGCTTAAACAGGGCTCCGGACACTGAAGCTTTCTTT
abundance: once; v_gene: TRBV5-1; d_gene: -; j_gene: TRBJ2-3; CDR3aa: CASSLDPAGLTDTQYF; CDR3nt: TGCGCCAGCAGCTTGGACCCAGCGGGTCTCACAGATACGCAGTATTTT
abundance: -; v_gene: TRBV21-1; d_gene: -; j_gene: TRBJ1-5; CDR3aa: CASSKGGVYSNQPQHF; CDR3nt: TGTGCCAGCAGCAAAGGAGGGGTCTATAGCAATCAGCCCCAGCATTTT
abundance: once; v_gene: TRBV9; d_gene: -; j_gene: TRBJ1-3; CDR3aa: CASSVDHARNTIYF; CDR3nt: TGTGCCAGCAGCGTCGATCACGCGCGGAACACCATATATTTT
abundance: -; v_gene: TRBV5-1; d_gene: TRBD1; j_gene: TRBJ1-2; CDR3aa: CASSHGTGANYGYTF; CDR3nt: TGCGCCAGCAGCCACGGGACAGGGGCAAACTATGGCTACACCTTC
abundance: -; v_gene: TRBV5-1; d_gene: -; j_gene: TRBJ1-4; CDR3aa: CASSLDSPNEKLFF; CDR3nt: TGCGCCAGCAGCTTGGACAGCCCTAATGAAAAACTGTTTTTT
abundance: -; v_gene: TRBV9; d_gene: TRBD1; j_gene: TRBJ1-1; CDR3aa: CASSVEGQLDTEAFF; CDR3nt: TGTGCCAGCAGCGTTGAGGGACAGTTAGACACTGAAGCTTTCTTT